This TCR beta chain appears in the sequencing data of a study of regulatory T cells in long-lasting Graves disease. This clonotype has a handful of counts. This CDR3 has 12 amino acids. Between the trimmed V and J ends, which lost 1 base and 6 bases, there was a span of 7 bases. Germline CDR1 reads SGHNT; CDR2 reads YYREEE (reference sequence). Combining iRepertoire HTBI primers with Arm-PCR of CDR3 regions, the authors built TCR beta libraries. From the multiplex PCR reads, TCRdb called clonotypes with MiXCR, one entry per CDR3 protein. The data hold about 420,000 distinct CDR3 sequences, with less than 20% observed a single time. Time point indicated: newly diagnosed GD, antithyroid drugs for less than 3 months. With RNA extracted from PBMCs as input, the TCR library was made. An approximately 9-milliliter sample of peripheral blood was drawn into EDTA tubes. These same records also appear under a second study, on T cells in Graves' hyperthyroidism and ophthalmopathy. That work adds: Stable Graves' hyperthyroidism meant no ophthalmopathy progression within 18 months. A set of HTBI primers served as the primers for a first-round RT-PCR of the TCR CDR3. Among clonotypes expanded in thyroid above 0.001, most were also found in blood.

The receptor was derived from a woman under 30 with Graves disease. The sequencing used peripheral blood mononuclear cells (PBMCs), collected at new diagnosis, from a patient treated with antithyroid drugs. The V and J genes are TRBV5-4 and TRBJ2-5, with D unclear. The CDR3 nucleotides read TGTGCCAGCAGCTTGACCTCACAGACCCAGTACTTC. This translates into CASSLTSQTQYF.